The next 32 T cell receptor beta chains were all read from a single sample in a study of blood T cell repertoires in COVID-19. Sequenced by immunoSEQ multiplex PCR; TCRdb stores in-frame clones only, minus some. The sample lists about 150,000 clones, roughly 80% occurring once. Material: peripheral blood. The receptors stem from a woman in her fifties or sixties with acute or convalescent COVID-19.

This CDR3 is CASSFTSGINEQFF. CDR3 in DNA: TGTGCCAGCAGCTTCACTAGCGGTATCAATGAGCAGTTCTTC. V and J are TRBV7-3 and TRBJ2-1; TRBD2 aligns across 8 bases. V shed 3 bases, J shed 6 bases, and the junction held 4 bases outside the gene matches. Germline V gene sequence: CDR1 SGHTA, CDR2 FQGTGA. The CDR3 extends over 14 amino acids.

The V gene is TRBV20-1, the J gene TRBJ1-2; 9 nucleotides align to TRBD1. V shed 5 bases and J 7 bases; nucleotides not matched to a gene: 2. The CDR3 totals 11 residues. Germline V lookup: CDR1 DFQATT, CDR2 SNEGSKA (reference sequence). The CDR3 reads CSAWDRVGYTF. CDR3 coding DNA: TGCAGTGCTTGGGACAGGGTTGGCTACACCTTC.

The genes are TRBV18 and TRBJ2-1; 8 bases fit TRBD2. Germline values: CDR1 KGHSH, CDR2 LQKENI. V lost 0 bases and J lost 2; bases outside the gene matches: 6. The CDR3 runs to 17 residues. In nucleotides, the CDR3 is TGTGCCAGCTCACCACCTCTGGACGGGGGGGCCTACAATGAGCAGTTCTTC. It yields the protein CASSPPLDGGAYNEQFF.

V gene TRBV6-6 combines with J gene TRBJ2-1, with TRBD2 as a possible D gene (5 bases). The CDR3 is made up of 15 amino acids. Trimming removed 2 bases at V and 5 bases at J, with 13 bases between. Germline V lookup: CDR1 MNHNY, CDR2 SVGAGI (reference sequence). The CDR3 sequence is CASSYRRAVDNEQFF. The DNA for the CDR3 is TGTGCCAGCAGTTACCGGCGGGCGGTCGACAATGAGCAGTTCTTC.

As to this clone: In the same sample, other DNA sequences code for this CDR3. The rearrangement uses TRBV5-1 and TRBJ1-4; D is unresolved. CDR3 length: 14 amino acids. From germline, CDR1 is SGHRS and CDR2 YFSETQ. V was shortened by 0 bases and J by 3 bases, with 6 bases between the two germline ends. This CDR3 is CASSLGRANEKLFF. The DNA for the CDR3 is TGCGCCAGCAGCTTGGGCCGGGCTAATGAAAAACTGTTTTTT.

The rearrangement links TRBV18 to TRBJ1-2; D perhaps matches TRBD1 (6 bases). The germline V gene has CDR1 KGHSH and CDR2 LQKENI. Deletions cut 4 bases from V and 4 bases from J, with 22 bases between. This CDR3 comprises 17 residues. The CDR3 loop reads CASSLGQLINPLYGYTF. DNA for the CDR3: TGTGCCAGCTCACTGGGACAACTAATAAACCCCCTCTATGGCTACACCTTC. The whole variable domain, filled in from reference TRBV18 and TRBJ1-2, reads NAGVMQNPRHLVRRRGQEARLRCSPMKGHSHVYWYRQLPEEGLKFMVYLQKENIIDESGMPKERFSAEFPKEGPSILRIQQVVRGDSAAYFCASSLGQLINPLYGYTFGSGTRLTVV.

This rearrangement joins TRBV4-1 to TRBJ2-1; 14 bases fit TRBD2. CDR1 and CDR2 from the germline V gene are MGHRA and YSYEKL. After removal of 4 bases from V and 3 bases from J, the junction contained 8 bases not matched to a gene. The length of the CDR3 is 18 residues. CDR3 in amino acids: CASSLSTSGGAYYNEQFF. In nucleotides, the CDR3 is TGCGCCAGCAGCCTCTCGACTAGCGGGGGGGCCTACTACAATGAGCAGTTCTTC.

The genes are TRBV2 and TRBJ2-7; TRBD1 might be the D (5 bases). Between the trimmed V and J ends, which lost 5 bases and 2 bases, there was a span of 13 bases. The CDR3 has 14 residues. CDR1 and CDR2 (germline): SNHLY, FYNNEI. The CDR3 nucleotides read TGTGCCAGCAGTCGTGACAGCGCTACCTACGAGCAGTACTTC. Protein: CASSRDSATYEQYF.

There are many counts of this clone. In the same sample, other DNA sequences code for this CDR3. This rearrangement joins TRBV28 to TRBJ2-7; possibly TRBD1 for D (6 bases). CDR3 length equals 12 residues. CDR1 is MDHEN and CDR2 is SYDVKM in the germline V gene. The V gene lost 6 bases and the J gene lost 3 bases, with 9 bases spanning the gap. Here the CDR3 reads CASSNRVYEQYV. CDR3 coding DNA: TGTGCCAGCAGCAACAGGGTCTACGAGCAGTACGTC.

The rearrangement joins TRBV30 to TRBJ1-1; D uncertain. Germline CDR1 GTSNPN, CDR2 SVGIG (reference sequence). The CDR3 length is 11 residues. Trimming took off 1 base at V and 10 bases at J, with 10 bases between the two ends. CDR3 bases: TGTGCCTGGAGTGCAAGAGGGAGAGCTTTCTTT. Translation gives CAWSARGRAFF.

The chain employs TRBV14 and TRBJ1-2; 8 bases agree with TRBD1. V lost 2 bases, J lost 8 bases, and 7 bases stayed unmatched. This CDR3 has 14 residues. Germline CDR1 and CDR2: SGHDN and FVKESK. The CDR3, as DNA: TGTGCCAGCAGCCAAATACAGACAGGGGACGGCTACACCTTC. Protein product: CASSQIQTGDGYTF.

Only one count was recorded for this clone. One end of the junction varies from germline; a read error may be responsible. This sequence joins TRBV11-3 and TRBJ2-5, with D hard to call. This CDR3 spans 16 amino acids. Germline loops: CDR1 SGHNT, CDR2 YENEEA. The chain's CDR3 is CASSSQSRNSQQTQYF. Here the CDR3 DNA reads TGTGCCAGCAGTTCCCAATCGAGAAATTCCCAACAGACCCAGTACTTC.

The chain recombines TRBV18 with TRBJ1-4, with D possibly TRBD1 on 6 matching bases. Germline CDR1 is KGHSH and CDR2 is LQKENI. V lost 3 bases and J 3 bases, leaving 11 bases between the germline ends. The CDR3 has 15 residues. DNA of the CDR3: TGTGCCAGCTCACCCTTTACAGGGCCTAATGAAAAACTGTTTTTT. Its translation is CASSPFTGPNEKLFF.

This clone was seen a handful of times. The chain links TRBV5-4 to TRBJ1-1; 11 nucleotides agree with TRBD1. The germline CDR1 and CDR2 sequences are SGHNT and YYREEE (reference sequence). Trimming took 4 bases from V and 1 from J; bases not matched to a gene: 6. This CDR3 has 16 residues. The CDR3 spells CASSPGTGGRNTEAFF. The CDR3, as DNA: TGTGCCAGCAGCCCCGGGACAGGGGGTAGGAACACTGAAGCTTTCTTT.

The chain employs TRBV11-1 and TRBJ1-4, with unresolved D. Trimming removed 5 bases at V and 7 bases at J, with 17 bases between. The CDR3 is 15 residues long. Germline-derived CDR1 and CDR2 are SGHAT and FQDESV (reference sequence). CDR3 nucleotides: TGTGCCAGCAGCCCGGGAATTTCCCCAGGTGAAAAACTGTTTTTT. This translates into CASSPGISPGEKLFF.

This chain joins TRBV6-5 and TRBJ1-2; no firm D call. V shed 3 bases and J shed 0 bases, with 5 bases lying between them. Looked up from germline, CDR1 is MNHEY and CDR2 is SVGAGI. The length of the CDR3 is 13 residues. As DNA, the CDR3 is TGTGCCAGCAGTTATTTAGCTAACTATGGCTACACCTTC. As protein: CASSYLANYGYTF.

This clone has at least ten counts. The rearrangement uses TRBV5-5 and TRBJ2-7, with TRBD1 matching 8 bases. From germline, CDR1 is SGHKS and CDR2 YYEKEE (reference sequence). The CDR3 loop spans 16 amino acids. The J segment lost 3 bases and the V segment lost 1 base, leaving 9 bases of the junction unmatched. The CDR3 sequence is CASSLRDQGANYEQYF. CDR3 bases: TGTGCCAGCAGCTTGAGGGATCAGGGGGCGAACTACGAGCAGTACTTC.

The chain has TRBV5-4 and TRBJ1-2; D is unclear. This CDR3 is built from 14 residues. V gave up 1 base and J gave up 7 bases, with 14 bases separating them. In germline, CDR1 is SGHNT, CDR2 YYREEE (reference sequence). The DNA of the CDR3 is TGTGCCAGCAGCTTGCAATCAGGCCCCTCTGGCTACACCTTC. Amino acids: CASSLQSGPSGYTF.

The chain recombines TRBV3-1 (or the pseudogene TRBV3-2) with TRBJ2-4; D is uncertain. Germline loops: CDR1 LGHDT, CDR2 YNNKEL (reference sequence). The length of the CDR3 is 12 residues. The V end lost 1 base, the J end lost 8 bases, and 6 bases lay between the germline ends. CDR3 DNA: TGTGCCAGCAGCCAAGTTACAGACATTCAGTACTTC. Amino acids: CASSQVTDIQYF.

The V call is TRBV6-4, the J call TRBJ2-7, with 11 bases matching TRBD1. Germline CDR1 is MRHNA and CDR2 is SNTAGT. V trimming: 5 bases; J trimming: 5 bases; junction bases outside the gene matches: 11. The CDR3 has 16 amino acids. This chain's CDR3 is CASSPDPGQGGNEQYV. The DNA of the CDR3 is TGTGCCAGCAGTCCCGATCCGGGACAGGGGGGCAACGAGCAGTACGTC.

This chain uses TRBV7-8 with TRBJ1-2; D perhaps matches TRBD1 (6 bases). The V gene's germline CDR1 is SGHVS and CDR2 FQNEAQ. The CDR3 is made up of 13 amino acids. With 2 bases removed from V and 6 bases from J, the gap between germline ends came to 10 bases. CDR3 loop: CASSLWTADGYTF. The CDR3 DNA sequence: TGTGCCAGCAGCTTATGGACAGCCGATGGCTACACCTTC. Full variable domain (rest looked up from reference TRBV7-8 and TRBJ1-2): GAGVSQSPRYKVAKRGQDVALRCDPISGHVSLFWYQQALGQGPEFLTYFQNEAQLDKSGLPSDRFFAERPEGSVSTLKIQRTQQEDSAVYLCASSLWTADGYTFGSGTRLTVV.

The count of this clone is one. The chain is built from TRBV7-9 and TRBJ1-2, with D possibly matching TRBD1 (5 bases). Between the trimmed V and J ends, which lost 5 bases and 4 bases, there was a span of 17 bases. The length of the CDR3 is 15 residues. Germline V CDR1 and CDR2: SEHNR, FQNEAQ (reference sequence). As DNA, the CDR3 is TGTGCCAGCAGCGCCGACCGGGTCAGGGCCTATGGCTACACCTTC. As protein: CASSADRVRAYGYTF.

This clone was seen only a few times. The chain joins TRBV27 to TRBJ1-2; D ambiguous. The CDR3 consists of 15 residues. The V end lost 4 bases, the J end lost 2 bases, and 14 bases lay between the germline ends. Germline CDR1 reads MNHEY; CDR2 reads SMNVEV (reference sequence). CDR3 in amino acids: CASSSFPWQNYGYTF. CDR3 coding DNA: TGTGCCAGCAGTTCATTCCCCTGGCAGAACTATGGCTACACCTTC.

The chain has TRBV19 and TRBJ2-7, with 9 bases matching TRBD1. The germline gives CDR1 LNHDA, CDR2 SQIVND (reference sequence). Germline trimming cut 8 bases from V and 5 bases from J; bases unmatched to any gene: 7. The CDR3 has 13 amino acids. The CDR3 loop is CASRGTGNHEQYF. In DNA form, the CDR3 reads TGTGCCAGTCGGGGGACAGGGAACCACGAGCAGTACTTC.

This chain joins TRBV29-1 and TRBJ1-1; no clear D gene. V lost 4 bases and J 0 bases, leaving 9 bases between the germline ends. This CDR3 region has 13 residues. Germline CDR1 and CDR2: SQVTM and ANQGSEA. Here the CDR3 DNA reads TGCAGCGTTGTAGCATCTGTGAACACTGAAGCTTTCTTT. Translating it yields CSVVASVNTEAFF.

V is TRBV7-2 and J is TRBJ1-2; no reliable D call. Germline CDR1 SGHTA, CDR2 FQGNSA. The length of the CDR3 is 14 residues. V dropped 1 base and J dropped 3 bases, with 9 bases sitting between them. CDR3 in amino acids: CASSLDPGYYGYTF. As DNA, the CDR3 is TGTGCCAGCAGCTTAGACCCGGGGTACTATGGCTACACCTTC.

The rearrangement uses TRBV28 and TRBJ1-2, with D maybe TRBD1 (6 bases). Germline V gives CDR1 MDHEN, CDR2 SYDVKM. V gave up 3 bases and J gave up 6 bases, with 14 bases separating them. The CDR3 length is 14 residues. This chain's CDR3 is CASSFGTPSDGYTF. The CDR3 DNA reads as TGTGCCAGCAGTTTCGGGACACCTTCGGATGGCTACACCTTC.

The chain employs TRBV15 and TRBJ2-1, with 9 bases identical to TRBD1. CDR1 and CDR2 (germline): LNHNV, YYDKDF (reference sequence). Trimming removed 1 base from V and 4 bases from J; junction bases left unmatched: 8. The CDR3 is made up of 17 amino acids. CDR3 amino acids: CATSRGVDRGFYNEQFF. Written as DNA, the CDR3 is TGTGCCACCAGCAGAGGGGTGGACAGGGGATTTTACAATGAGCAGTTCTTC.

The chain uses TRBV30 and TRBJ2-7, with TRBD1 identical over 7 bases. J lost 3 bases, V lost 4 bases, and 3 bases had no gene match. Germline loops: CDR1 GTSNPN, CDR2 SVGIG (reference sequence). The CDR3 loop spans 12 amino acids. The CDR3 spells CAWNRGNYEQYF. The CDR3 region has the DNA TGTGCCTGGAACAGGGGAAACTACGAGCAGTACTTC.

The chain is built from TRBV19 and TRBJ1-4; 8 bases agree with TRBD1. After removal of 4 bases from V and 2 bases from J, the junction contained 3 bases not matched to a gene. Germline CDR1 LNHDA, CDR2 SQIVND (reference sequence). The CDR3 length is 15 residues. This CDR3 reads CASSTRGRTNEKLFF. DNA for the CDR3: TGTGCCAGTAGTACCAGGGGGCGGACTAATGAAAAACTGTTTTTT.

This clone was recorded only once. In DNA, the CDR3 is TGTGCCAGCAGCCCCACCTCAGGGAGGCACGAGCAGTACGTC. It is translated as CASSPTSGRHEQYV. This sequence joins TRBV11-2 and TRBJ2-7; tentatively, D is TRBD2 (6 bases). Germline-derived CDR1 and CDR2 are SGHAT and FQNNGV. V lost 5 bases to trimming and J lost 5 bases, with 16 bases between them. The CDR3 runs to 14 residues.

The J gene is TRBJ1-2, the V gene TRBV5-5; D possibly corresponds to TRBD1 (5 bases). CDR1 SGHKS and CDR2 YYEKEE come from the germline V gene (reference sequence). The CDR3 spans 11 residues. V gave up 4 bases and J gave up 8 bases, with 9 bases separating them. The CDR3 DNA reads TGTGCCAGCAGCCGCAACAGGGGCTACACCTTC. Protein: CASSRNRGYTF. Looking up the rest from reference TRBV5-5 and TRBJ1-2 gives the full variable domain: DAGVTQSPTHLIKTRGQQVTLRCSPISGHKSVSWYQQVLGQGPQFIFQYYEKEERGRGNFPDRFSARQFPNYSSELNVNALLLGDSALYLCASSRNRGYTFGSGTRLTVV.